This record looks at one TCR beta chain sequence and its context. The antigen is undetermined. Mismatch with germline at one junction end may stem from a read error. The sample comes from a study of T cells in localized non-small cell lung cancer. Study outcomes and limitations: Appearance in adjacent lung was seen for a median around 61 of the top 100 tumor clones.

Germline-derived CDR1 and CDR2 are DFQATT and SNEGSKA (reference sequence). This CDR3 contains 10 residues. Using immunoSEQ multiplex PCR, the repertoire was profiled, and TCRdb retains in-frame clones only, with some absent. Here the sample spans roughly 77,000 clones, more than 75% being singletons. The rearrangement uses TRBV20-1 and TRBJ2-1; D gene unclear. Sequenced here: peripheral blood, sampled before any cancer treatment. This sequence was found in a woman aged 40 to 75 with stage I squamous cell lung carcinoma. CDR3 amino acids: CSASDNEQFF. The DNA of the CDR3 is TGCAGTGCTTCCGACAACGAGCAGTTCTTC.